This record concerns one TCR beta chain sequence. Its antigen is unknown. This sample is part of a study of cytomegalovirus exposure and HLA in healthy donors. 60 Vbeta and 13 Jbeta primers were used in PCR. Measured with immunoSEQ multiplex PCR; TCRdb has only the in-frame clones, and not every one. The sample has 80,000 to 95,000 clones, 80% to 90% seen once. V lost 1 base and J lost 5, with 5 bases in between. This CDR3 has 11 amino acids. The V gene's germline CDR1 is DFQATT and CDR2 SNEGSKA (reference sequence). Findings of the study overall: A missense variant in DCLRE1C was later tied to TCR beta V- and J-gene trimming.

This sequence originates from a young woman in good health and CMV-seropositive. V gene TRBV20-1 combines with J gene TRBJ2-5; D gene ambiguous. The sequenced material came from PBMCs. CDR3 loop: CSARGGETQYF. CDR3 nucleotide sequence: TGCAGTGCTAGAGGAGGCGAGACCCAGTACTTC.